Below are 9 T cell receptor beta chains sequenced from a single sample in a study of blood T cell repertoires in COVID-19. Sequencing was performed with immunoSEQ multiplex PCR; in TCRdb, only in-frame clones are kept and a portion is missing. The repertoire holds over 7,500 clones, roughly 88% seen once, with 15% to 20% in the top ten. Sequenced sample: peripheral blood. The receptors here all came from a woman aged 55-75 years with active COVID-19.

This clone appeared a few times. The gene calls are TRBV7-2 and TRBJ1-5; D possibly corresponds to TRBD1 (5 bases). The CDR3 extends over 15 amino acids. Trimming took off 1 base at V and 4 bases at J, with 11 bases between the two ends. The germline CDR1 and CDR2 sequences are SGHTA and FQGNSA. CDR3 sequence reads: CASSLERGLNQPQHF. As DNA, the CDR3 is TGTGCCAGCAGCTTAGAGCGGGGGTTAAATCAGCCCCAGCATTTT. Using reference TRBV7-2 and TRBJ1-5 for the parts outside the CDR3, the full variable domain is GAGVSQSPSNKVTEKGKDVELRCDPISGHTALYWYRQSLGQGLEFLIYFQGNSAPDKSGLPSDRFSAERTGGSVSTLTIQRTQQEDSAVYLCASSLERGLNQPQHFGDGTRLSIL.

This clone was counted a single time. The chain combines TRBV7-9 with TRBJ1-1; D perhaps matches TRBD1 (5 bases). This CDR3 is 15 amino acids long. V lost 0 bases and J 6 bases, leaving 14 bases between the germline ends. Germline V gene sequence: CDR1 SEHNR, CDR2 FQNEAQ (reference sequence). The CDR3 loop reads CASSLALEGRAEAFF. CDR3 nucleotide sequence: TGTGCCAGCAGCTTAGCGCTTGAGGGGAGGGCTGAAGCTTTCTTT.

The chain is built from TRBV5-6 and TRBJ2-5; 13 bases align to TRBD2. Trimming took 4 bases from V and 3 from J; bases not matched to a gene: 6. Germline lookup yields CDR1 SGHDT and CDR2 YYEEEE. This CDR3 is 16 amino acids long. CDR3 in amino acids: CASSLGGLAGKETQYF. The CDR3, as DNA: TGTGCCAGCAGCCTGGGGGGACTAGCGGGGAAAGAGACCCAGTACTTC.

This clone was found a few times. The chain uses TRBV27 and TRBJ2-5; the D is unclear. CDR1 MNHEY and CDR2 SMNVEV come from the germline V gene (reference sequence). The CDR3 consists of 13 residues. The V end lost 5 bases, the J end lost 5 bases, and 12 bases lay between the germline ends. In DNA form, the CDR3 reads TGTGCCAGCAGTAGTGTGATTCGGGAGACCCAGTACTTC. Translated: CASSSVIRETQYF.

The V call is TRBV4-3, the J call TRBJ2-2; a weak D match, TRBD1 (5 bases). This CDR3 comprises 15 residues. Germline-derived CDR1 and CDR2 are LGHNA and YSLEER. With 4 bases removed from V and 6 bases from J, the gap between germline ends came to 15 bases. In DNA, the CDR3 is TGCGCCAGCAGCCCACAGACAGACCTACCCGGGGAGCTGTTTTTT. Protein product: CASSPQTDLPGELFF.

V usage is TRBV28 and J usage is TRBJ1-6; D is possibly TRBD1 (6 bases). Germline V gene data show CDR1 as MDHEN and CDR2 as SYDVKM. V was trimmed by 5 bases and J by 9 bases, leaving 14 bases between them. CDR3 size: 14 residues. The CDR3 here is CASSLTTGGSPLHF. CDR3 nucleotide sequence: TGTGCCAGCAGTCTAACGACAGGCGGTTCACCCCTCCACTTT.

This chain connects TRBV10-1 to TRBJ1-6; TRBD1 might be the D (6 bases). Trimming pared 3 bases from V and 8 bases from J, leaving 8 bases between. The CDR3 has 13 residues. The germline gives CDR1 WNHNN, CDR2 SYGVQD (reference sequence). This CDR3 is CASSDGQHSPLHF. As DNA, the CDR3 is TGCGCCAGCAGTGATGGACAGCATTCACCCCTCCACTTT.

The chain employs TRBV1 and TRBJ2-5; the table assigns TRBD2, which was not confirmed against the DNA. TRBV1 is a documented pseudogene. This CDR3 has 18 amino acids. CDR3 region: CTSSQDRLAGGYQETQYF. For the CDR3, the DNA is TGCACCAGCAGCCAAGATCGGCTAGCGGGGGGGTACCAAGAGACCCAGTACTTC.

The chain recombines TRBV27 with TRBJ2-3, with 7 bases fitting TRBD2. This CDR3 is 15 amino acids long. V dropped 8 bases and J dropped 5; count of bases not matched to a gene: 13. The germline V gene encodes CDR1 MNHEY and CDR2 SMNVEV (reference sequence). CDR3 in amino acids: CASFSRGVDGDTQYF. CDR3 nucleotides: TGTGCCAGCTTTAGCCGGGGGGTAGACGGAGATACGCAGTATTTT.